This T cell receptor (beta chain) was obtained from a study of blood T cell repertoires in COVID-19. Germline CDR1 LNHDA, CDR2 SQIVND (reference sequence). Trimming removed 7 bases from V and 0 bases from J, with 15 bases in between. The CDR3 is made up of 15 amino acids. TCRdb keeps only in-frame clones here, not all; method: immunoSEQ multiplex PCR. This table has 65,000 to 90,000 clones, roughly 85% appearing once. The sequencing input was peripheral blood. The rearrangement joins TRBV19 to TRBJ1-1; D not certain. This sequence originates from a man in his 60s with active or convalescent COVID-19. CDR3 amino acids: CASIGPGSMNTEAFF. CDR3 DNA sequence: TGTGCCAGTATAGGCCCGGGGTCGATGAACACTGAAGCTTTCTTT.